These 19 T cell receptor beta chains were sequenced from one sample in a study of shared clonotypes between healthy human individuals. Assay used: immunoSEQ multiplex PCR; TCRdb lists only in-frame clones, some missing. Here the sample spans 600,000 to 700,000 clones, around 78% being singletons. The sample comprised memory CD4+ T cells sorted from blood. This sample's subset: CD45RA-negative fraction. These receptors all come from a woman under 40 in good health.

J is TRBJ2-5 and V is TRBV7-8, with a weak D call TRBD2 (6 bases). The CDR3 is 13 residues long. The V end was cut by 3 bases, the J end by 5 bases, with 10 bases between. The germline V gene encodes CDR1 SGHVS and CDR2 FQNEAQ. The CDR3 DNA sequence: TGTGCCAGCAGCTTCCCAAGCGGGGAGACCCAGTACTTC. This translates into CASSFPSGETQYF.

V usage is TRBV7-9 and J usage is TRBJ2-7, with 8 bases that match TRBD1. V shed 5 bases, J shed 2 bases, and the junction held 5 bases outside the gene matches. The CDR3 has 14 residues. Germline V gene sequence: CDR1 SEHNR, CDR2 FQNEAQ (reference sequence). CDR3 amino acids: CASSLSGQAYEQYF. CDR3 coding DNA: TGTGCCAGCAGCCTCTCGGGACAGGCCTACGAGCAGTACTTC.

This clone has ten or more counts. The V gene is TRBV6-5, the J gene TRBJ1-1, with 10 bases that match TRBD1. The V segment lost 6 bases and the J segment 3 bases; nucleotides outside the gene matches: 7. CDR3 size: 15 residues. Germline V gene data show CDR1 as MNHEY and CDR2 as SVGAGI. CDR3 protein: CASSSWGQGYTEAFF. In DNA form, the CDR3 reads TGTGCCAGCAGCTCCTGGGGACAGGGGTACACTGAAGCTTTCTTT.

The rearrangement joins TRBV7-8 to TRBJ2-2; D might be TRBD2 (6 bases). The germline V gene has CDR1 SGHVS and CDR2 FQNEAQ. The CDR3 is 17 residues long. The V gene lost 5 bases and the J gene lost 5 bases, with 21 bases spanning the gap. CDR3 loop: CASSELLLRGLTGELFF. The CDR3 DNA sequence: TGTGCCAGCAGCGAGTTGTTGTTGCGGGGTTTGACCGGGGAGCTGTTTTTT.

V is TRBV6-1 and J is TRBJ2-7, with D possibly called TRBD1 or TRBD2 (5 bases each). The CDR3 spans 14 residues. CDR1 is MNHNS, CDR2 SASEGT, per germline. V gave up 2 bases and J gave up 6 bases, with 14 bases separating them. The CDR3 loop reads CASSEYPNGGEQYF. The CDR3 nucleotides read TGTGCCAGCAGTGAATATCCGAATGGGGGCGAGCAGTACTTC.

The chain is built from TRBV2 and TRBJ1-1; 8 bases are shared with TRBD1. Germline CDR1 reads SNHLY; CDR2 reads FYNNEI. The CDR3 length is 14 residues. V lost 6 bases and J lost 3; bases outside the gene matches: 6. The CDR3 loop reads CASRDQGAYTEAFF. The CDR3 DNA reads TGTGCCAGCAGAGATCAGGGGGCCTACACTGAAGCTTTCTTT.

V and J are TRBV5-1 and TRBJ1-1; D is unresolved. The germline gives CDR1 SGHRS, CDR2 YFSETQ. The V and J ends lost 5 bases and 1 base respectively, with 12 bases between them. The CDR3 loop spans 14 amino acids. The CDR3 DNA reads TGCGCCAGCAGGCCGACGGGAGGGAACACTGAAGCTTTCTTT. This sequence encodes CASRPTGGNTEAFF.

V and J are TRBV5-4 and TRBJ1-1; D is unresolved. CDR3 size: 13 residues. From germline, CDR1 is SGHNT and CDR2 YYREEE (reference sequence). Trimming cost V 3 bases and J 0 bases, with 6 bases left between them. This CDR3 reads CASSSELNTEAFF. In DNA, the CDR3 is TGTGCCAGCAGCTCGGAGTTGAACACTGAAGCTTTCTTT.

This clone was observed a few times. This sequence joins TRBV6-6 and TRBJ1-5, with D hard to call. The ends were cut back, 1 base at V and 7 bases at J, with 17 bases in the middle. This CDR3 is built from 16 residues. CDR1 and CDR2 (germline): MNHNY, SVGAGI (reference sequence). Written as DNA, the CDR3 is TGTGCCAGCAGTTACTATGGTGGCAGGCGGGGACAGCCCCAGCATTTT. Encoded protein: CASSYYGGRRGQPQHF.

The chain has TRBV2 and TRBJ2-7; D not certain. The CDR3 is 15 amino acids. From germline, CDR1 is SNHLY and CDR2 FYNNEI. Trimming left V 2 bases short and J 0 bases short, with 11 bases between. The CDR3 spells CASSELTRNSYEQYF. DNA of the CDR3: TGTGCCAGCAGTGAACTAACAAGGAACTCCTACGAGCAGTACTTC.

This clone was seen only a few times. The chain employs TRBV29-1 and TRBJ2-3; D not resolved. The V gene lost 4 bases and the J gene lost 3 bases, with 14 bases spanning the gap. This CDR3 has 14 amino acids. The germline V gene has CDR1 SQVTM and CDR2 ANQGSEA. The CDR3 sequence: CSVAKGRKTDTQYF. DNA for the CDR3: TGCAGCGTTGCCAAAGGGCGGAAGACAGATACGCAGTATTTT.

As concerns this clone: Different DNA sequences within this sample yield the same CDR3. J is TRBJ1-5 and V is TRBV19; D ambiguous. Germline CDR1 reads LNHDA; CDR2 reads SQIVND (reference sequence). This CDR3 is built from 13 residues. The V and J ends lost 2 bases and 3 bases respectively, with 5 bases between them. CDR3: CASSIQDNQPQHF. Here the CDR3 DNA reads TGTGCCAGTAGTATACAGGACAATCAGCCCCAGCATTTT.

The chain carries TRBV19 and TRBJ2-1, with D perhaps given as TRBD1 or TRBD2 (5 bases each). Germline V gene data show CDR1 as LNHDA and CDR2 as SQIVND (reference sequence). The CDR3 totals 13 residues. With 4 bases removed from V and 12 bases from J, the gap between germline ends came to 16 bases. CDR3 sequence: CASSTQPGPGQFF. The CDR3 DNA reads TGTGCCAGTAGTACCCAACCGGGACCGGGGCAGTTCTTC.

The chain employs TRBV5-1 and TRBJ2-1; D not resolved. CDR1 and CDR2 (germline): SGHRS, YFSETQ. The CDR3 runs to 13 residues. Trimming cost V 1 base and J 5 bases, with 7 bases left between them. The CDR3 DNA is TGCGCCAGCAGCTTGTGGATCGACAATGAGCAGTTCTTC. Protein sequence: CASSLWIDNEQFF.

The rearrangement joins TRBV5-6 to TRBJ1-1, with TRBD1 matching 11 bases. Germline V CDR1 and CDR2: SGHDT, YYEEEE. V was pared by 0 bases and J by 4 bases, with 2 bases of the junction left unmatched. The CDR3 consists of 15 residues. CDR3 bases: TGTGCCAGCAGCTTGGCCGGGACAGGGGGCACTGAAGCTTTCTTT. Encoded protein: CASSLAGTGGTEAFF.

This chain joins TRBV5-1 and TRBJ2-6; D is unclear. CDR1 is SGHRS and CDR2 is YFSETQ in the germline V gene. Trimming removed 0 bases at V and 8 bases at J, with 6 bases between. The CDR3 contains 13 residues. CDR3 amino acids: CASSLDSSNVLTF. The CDR3 bases are TGCGCCAGCAGCTTGGATTCATCCAACGTCCTGACTTTC.

The chain joins TRBV14 to TRBJ2-3, with 11 bases identical to TRBD2. V was clipped by 0 bases and J by 7 bases; unmatched bases: 3. Germline CDR1 is SGHDN and CDR2 is FVKESK. CDR3 length: 15 amino acids. CDR3 DNA sequence: TGTGCCAGCAGCCAAGATCTAGCGGGAGGCCATACGCAGTATTTT. This translates into CASSQDLAGGHTQYF.

The V and J genes are TRBV28 and TRBJ1-1; D remains ambiguous. The CDR3 loop spans 15 amino acids. In germline, CDR1 is MDHEN, CDR2 SYDVKM. V was pared by 1 base and J by 1 base, with 10 bases between. The CDR3: CASSLLRRTNTEAFF. DNA for the CDR3: TGTGCCAGCAGTTTATTAAGGAGAACGAACACTGAAGCTTTCTTT.

This clone was recorded once. The V and J genes are TRBV13 and TRBJ1-1, with TRBD1 matching over 7 bases. In germline, CDR1 is PRHDT, CDR2 FYEKMQ (reference sequence). This CDR3 spans 17 amino acids. Germline trimming cut 5 bases from V and 1 base from J; bases unmatched to any gene: 13. The CDR3 protein is CASSPYKLQGWNTEAFF. In nucleotides, the CDR3 is TGTGCCAGCAGCCCTTATAAATTACAGGGGTGGAACACTGAAGCTTTCTTT.